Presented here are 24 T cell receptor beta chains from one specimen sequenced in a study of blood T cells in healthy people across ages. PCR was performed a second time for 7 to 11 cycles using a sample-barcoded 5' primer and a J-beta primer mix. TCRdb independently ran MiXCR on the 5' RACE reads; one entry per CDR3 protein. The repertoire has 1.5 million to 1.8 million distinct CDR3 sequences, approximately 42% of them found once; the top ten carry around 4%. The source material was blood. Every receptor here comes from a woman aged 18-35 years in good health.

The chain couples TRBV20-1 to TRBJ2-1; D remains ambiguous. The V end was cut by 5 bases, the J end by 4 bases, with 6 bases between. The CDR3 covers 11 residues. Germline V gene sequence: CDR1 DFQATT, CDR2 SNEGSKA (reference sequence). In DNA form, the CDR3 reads TGCAGTGCTTCCAATTACAATGAGCAGTTCTTC. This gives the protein CSASNYNEQFF.

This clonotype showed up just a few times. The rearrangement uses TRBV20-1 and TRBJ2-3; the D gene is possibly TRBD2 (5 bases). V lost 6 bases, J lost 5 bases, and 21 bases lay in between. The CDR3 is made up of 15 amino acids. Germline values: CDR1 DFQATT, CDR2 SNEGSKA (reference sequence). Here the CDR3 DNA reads TGCAGTGCCTCCCTCCGGGTCACAGAGGGAGATACGCAGTATTTT. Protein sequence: CSASLRVTEGDTQYF.

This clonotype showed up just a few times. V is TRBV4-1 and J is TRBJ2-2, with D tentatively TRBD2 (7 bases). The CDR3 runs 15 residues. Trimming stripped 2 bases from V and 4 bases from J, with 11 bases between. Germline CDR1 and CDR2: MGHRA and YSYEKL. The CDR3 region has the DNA TGCGCCAGCAGCCAATGGGGGGGCCGCACCGGGGAGCTGTTTTTT. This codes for CASSQWGGRTGELFF.

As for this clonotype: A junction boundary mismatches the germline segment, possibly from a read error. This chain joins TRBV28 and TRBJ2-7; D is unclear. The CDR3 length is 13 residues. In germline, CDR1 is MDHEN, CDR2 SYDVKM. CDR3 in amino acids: CVSSYGFSYEQYF. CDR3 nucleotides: TGTGTCAGCAGTTATGGATTCTCCTACGAGCAGTACTTC.

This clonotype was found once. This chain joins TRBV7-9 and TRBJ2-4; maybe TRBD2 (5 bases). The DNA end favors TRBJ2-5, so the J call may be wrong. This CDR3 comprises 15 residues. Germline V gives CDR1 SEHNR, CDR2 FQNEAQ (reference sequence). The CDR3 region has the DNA TGTGCCAGCAGCAGTCCGCGTGGAGGACAAGAGACCCAGTACTTC. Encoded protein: CASSSPRGGQETQYF.

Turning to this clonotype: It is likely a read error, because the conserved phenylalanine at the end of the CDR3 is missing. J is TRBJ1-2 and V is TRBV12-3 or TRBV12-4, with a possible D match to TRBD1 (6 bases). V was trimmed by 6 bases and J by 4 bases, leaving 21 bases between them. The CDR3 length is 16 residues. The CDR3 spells CASSDTDSELVYGYTL. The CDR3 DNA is TGTGCCAGCAGCGACACGGACAGCGAATTAGTCTATGGCTACACCTTG.

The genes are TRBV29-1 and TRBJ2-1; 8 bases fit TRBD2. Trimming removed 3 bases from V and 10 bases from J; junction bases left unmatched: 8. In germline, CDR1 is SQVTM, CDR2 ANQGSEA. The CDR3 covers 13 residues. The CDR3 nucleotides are TGCAGCGTTGATGGGCTAGCGGGTTGGGAGCAGTTCTTC. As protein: CSVDGLAGWEQFF.

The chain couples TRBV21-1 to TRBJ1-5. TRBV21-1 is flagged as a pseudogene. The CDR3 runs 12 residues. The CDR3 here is CASIRPDQPQHF. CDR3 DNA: TGTGCCAGCATTAGGCCAGATCAGCCCCAGCATTTT.

CDR3 protein: CASSFGDYSYNEQFF. DNA of the CDR3: TGCGCCAGCAGCTTTGGAGACTATTCCTACAATGAGCAGTTCTTC. The rearrangement links TRBV5-1 to TRBJ2-1; possibly TRBD2 for D (5 bases). The V gene lost 2 bases and the J gene lost 1 base, with 10 bases spanning the gap. Germline CDR1 SGHRS, CDR2 YFSETQ. The CDR3 is made up of 15 amino acids.

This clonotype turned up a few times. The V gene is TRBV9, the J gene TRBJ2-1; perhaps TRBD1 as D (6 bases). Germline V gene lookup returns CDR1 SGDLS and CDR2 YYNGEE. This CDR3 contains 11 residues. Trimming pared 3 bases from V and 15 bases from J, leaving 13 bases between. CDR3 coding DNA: TGTGCCAGCAGCGGTTTGACAGGCGTGTTCTTC. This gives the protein CASSGLTGVFF.

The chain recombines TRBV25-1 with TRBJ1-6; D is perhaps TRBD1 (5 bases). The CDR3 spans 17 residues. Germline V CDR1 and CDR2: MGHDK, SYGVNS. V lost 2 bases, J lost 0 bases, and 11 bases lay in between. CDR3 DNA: TGTGCCAGCAGTGAACAGGGACGGAGCTCCTATAATTCACCCCTCCACTTT. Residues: CASSEQGRSSYNSPLHF.

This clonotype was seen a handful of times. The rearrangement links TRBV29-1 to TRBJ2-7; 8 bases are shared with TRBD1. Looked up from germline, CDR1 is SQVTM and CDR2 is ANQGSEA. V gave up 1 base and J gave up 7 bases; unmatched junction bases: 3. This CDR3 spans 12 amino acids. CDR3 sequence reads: CSVEGTGREQYF. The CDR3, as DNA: TGCAGCGTTGAAGGGACAGGGAGGGAGCAGTACTTC.

DNA of the CDR3: TGTGCCAGCAGTTTAAAGGCAGCGAACACTGAAGCTTTCTTT. Its protein is CASSLKAANTEAFF. This chain links TRBV12-3 or TRBV12-4 with TRBJ1-1, with D unresolved. Trimming removed 2 bases at V and 1 base at J, with 8 bases between. The CDR3 sequence is 14 residues long.

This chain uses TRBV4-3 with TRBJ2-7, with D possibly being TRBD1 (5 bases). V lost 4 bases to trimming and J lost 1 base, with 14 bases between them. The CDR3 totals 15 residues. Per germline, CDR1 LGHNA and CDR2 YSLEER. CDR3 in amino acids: CASSPTLAGSYEQYF. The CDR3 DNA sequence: TGCGCCAGCAGCCCAACCCTGGCAGGGTCCTACGAGCAGTACTTC.

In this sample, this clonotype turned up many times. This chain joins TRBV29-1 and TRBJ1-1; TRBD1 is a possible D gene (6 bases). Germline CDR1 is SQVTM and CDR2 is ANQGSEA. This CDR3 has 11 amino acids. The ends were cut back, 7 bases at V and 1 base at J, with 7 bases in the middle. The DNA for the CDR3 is TGCAGCGGGACAGAGAACACTGAAGCTTTCTTT. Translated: CSGTENTEAFF.

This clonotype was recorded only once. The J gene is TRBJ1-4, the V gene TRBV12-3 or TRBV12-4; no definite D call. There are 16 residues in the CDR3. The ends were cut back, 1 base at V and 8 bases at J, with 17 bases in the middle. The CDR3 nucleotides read TGTGCCAGCAGTTTAGGCGTGGTAGCCGAAGGGGAAAAACTGTTTTTT. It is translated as CASSLGVVAEGEKLFF.

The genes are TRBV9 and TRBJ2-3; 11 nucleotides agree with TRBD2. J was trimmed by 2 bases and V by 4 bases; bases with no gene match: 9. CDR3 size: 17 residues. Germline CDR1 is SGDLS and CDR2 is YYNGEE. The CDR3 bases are TGTGCCAGCAGCACTTCCGGGACTAGCGGCCTCACAGATACGCAGTATTTT. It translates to CASSTSGTSGLTDTQYF.

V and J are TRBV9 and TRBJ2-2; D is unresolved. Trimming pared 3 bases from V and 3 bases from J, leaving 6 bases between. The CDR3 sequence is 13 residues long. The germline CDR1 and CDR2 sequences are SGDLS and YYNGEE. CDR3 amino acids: CASSDSHTGELFF. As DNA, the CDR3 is TGTGCCAGCAGCGACAGCCACACCGGGGAGCTGTTTTTT.

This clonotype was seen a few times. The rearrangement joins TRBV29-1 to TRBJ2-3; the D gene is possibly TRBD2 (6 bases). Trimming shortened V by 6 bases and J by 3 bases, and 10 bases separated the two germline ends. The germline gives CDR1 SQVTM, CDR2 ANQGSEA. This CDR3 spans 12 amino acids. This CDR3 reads CSVRDTTDTQYF. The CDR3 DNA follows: TGCAGCGTGCGGGATACTACAGATACGCAGTATTTT.

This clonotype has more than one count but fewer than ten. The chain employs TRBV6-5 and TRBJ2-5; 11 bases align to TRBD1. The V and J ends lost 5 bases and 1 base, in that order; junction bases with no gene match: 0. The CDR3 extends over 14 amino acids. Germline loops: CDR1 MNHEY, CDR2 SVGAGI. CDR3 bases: TGTGCCAGCAGTGGGACAGGGGGCCAAGAGACCCAGTACTTC. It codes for CASSGTGGQETQYF.

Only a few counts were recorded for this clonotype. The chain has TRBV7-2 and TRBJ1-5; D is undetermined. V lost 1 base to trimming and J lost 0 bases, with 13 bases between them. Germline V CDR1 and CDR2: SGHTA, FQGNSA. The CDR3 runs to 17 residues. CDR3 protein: CASSLVPGHNSNQPQHF. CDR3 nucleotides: TGTGCCAGCAGCTTAGTGCCCGGGCATAATAGCAATCAGCCCCAGCATTTT.

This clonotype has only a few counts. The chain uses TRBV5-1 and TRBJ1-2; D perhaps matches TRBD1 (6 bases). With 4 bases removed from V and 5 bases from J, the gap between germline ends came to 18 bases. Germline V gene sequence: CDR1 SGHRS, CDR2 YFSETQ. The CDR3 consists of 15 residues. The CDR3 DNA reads TGCGCCAGCAGCAACCAACCCGGGACAATTTATGGCTACACCTTC. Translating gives CASSNQPGTIYGYTF.

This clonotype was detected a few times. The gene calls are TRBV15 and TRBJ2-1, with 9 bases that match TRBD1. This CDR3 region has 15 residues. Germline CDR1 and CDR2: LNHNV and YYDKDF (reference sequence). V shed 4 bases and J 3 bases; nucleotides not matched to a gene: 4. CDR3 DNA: TGTGCCACCAGCATCGACAGGGGGATCTACAATGAGCAGTTCTTC. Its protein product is CATSIDRGIYNEQFF.

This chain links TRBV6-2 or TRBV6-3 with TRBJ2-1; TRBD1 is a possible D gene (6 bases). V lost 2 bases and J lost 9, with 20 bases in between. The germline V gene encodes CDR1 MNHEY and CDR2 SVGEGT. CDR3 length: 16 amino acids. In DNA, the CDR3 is TGTGCCAGCAGTTACAACCCCGGACAGTTCACAAGTGAGCAGTTCTTC. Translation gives CASSYNPGQFTSEQFF.